This TCR beta chain was captured in a study of CD8+ T cells in alopecia areata. Study-level points and caveats: Scalp clonality and expanded CD8+ clones among the top 100 showed significant decreases with tofacitinib. Sequencing of scalp samples also includes resident alphabeta T cells from normal skin.

The CDR3 loop spans 10 amino acids. Germline lookup yields CDR1 GTSNPN and CDR2 SVGIG (reference sequence). Trimming took off 2 bases at V and 13 bases at J, with 8 bases between the two ends. Isolated RNA was reverse transcribed into cDNA used as the sequencing template. TCRdb keeps only in-frame clones here, not all; method: immunoSEQ multiplex PCR. This sample has approximately 140,000 clones, with 82% found just once. Treatment given: oral pan-JAK inhibitor, 5-10 mg twice daily. About this clone itself: Its target is not known.

The TCR sequence derives from a human donor with alopecia areata. The gene calls are TRBV30 and TRBJ1-4, with a weak D call TRBD1 (5 bases). The specimen comprised CD8+ T cells sorted from blood, sampled at week 4, from a patient treated with tofacitinib. CDR3 sequence: CAWSKGVLFF. CDR3 bases: TGTGCCTGGAGTAAAGGGGTACTGTTTTTT.